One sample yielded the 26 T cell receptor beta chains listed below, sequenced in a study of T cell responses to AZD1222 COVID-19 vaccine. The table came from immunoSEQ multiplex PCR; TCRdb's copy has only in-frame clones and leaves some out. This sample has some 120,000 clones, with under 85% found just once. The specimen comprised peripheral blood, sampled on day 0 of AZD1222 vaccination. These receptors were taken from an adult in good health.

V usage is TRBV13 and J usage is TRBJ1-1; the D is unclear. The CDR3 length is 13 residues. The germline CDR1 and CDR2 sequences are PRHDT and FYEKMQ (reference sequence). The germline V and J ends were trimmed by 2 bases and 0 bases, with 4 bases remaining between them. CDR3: CASSLYMNTEAFF. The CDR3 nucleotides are TGTGCCAGCAGCTTATACATGAACACTGAAGCTTTCTTT.

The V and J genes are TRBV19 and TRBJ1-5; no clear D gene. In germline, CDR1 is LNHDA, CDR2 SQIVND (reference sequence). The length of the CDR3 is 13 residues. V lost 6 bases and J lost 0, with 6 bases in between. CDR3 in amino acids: CASRSNSNQPQHF. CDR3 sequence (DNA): TGTGCCAGTAGGAGCAATAGCAATCAGCCCCAGCATTTT.

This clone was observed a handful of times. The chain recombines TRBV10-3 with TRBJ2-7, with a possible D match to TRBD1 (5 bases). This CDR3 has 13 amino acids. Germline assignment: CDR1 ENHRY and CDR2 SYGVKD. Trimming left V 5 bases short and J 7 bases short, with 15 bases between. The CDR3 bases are TGTGCCATCAGTCATACAGGTTTTGAAGAGCAGTACTTC. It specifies CAISHTGFEEQYF.

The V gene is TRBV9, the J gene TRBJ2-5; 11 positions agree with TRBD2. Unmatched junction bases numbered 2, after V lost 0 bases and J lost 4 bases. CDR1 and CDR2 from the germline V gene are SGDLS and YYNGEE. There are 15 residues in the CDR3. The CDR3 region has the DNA TGTGCCAGCAGCGTAGGGCTAGCGGGGGGAGAGACCCAGTACTTC. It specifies CASSVGLAGGETQYF.

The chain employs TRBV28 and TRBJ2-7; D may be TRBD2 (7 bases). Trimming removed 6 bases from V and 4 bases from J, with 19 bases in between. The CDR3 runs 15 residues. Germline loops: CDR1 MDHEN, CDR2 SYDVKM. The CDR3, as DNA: TGTGCCAGCAGCGTCCCAAGCGGGGACAAGTACGAGCAGTACTTC. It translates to CASSVPSGDKYEQYF.

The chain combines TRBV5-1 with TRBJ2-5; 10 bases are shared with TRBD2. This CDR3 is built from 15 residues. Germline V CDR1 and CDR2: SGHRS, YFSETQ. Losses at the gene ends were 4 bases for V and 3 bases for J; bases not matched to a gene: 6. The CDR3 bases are TGCGCCAGCAGCCCAAGGACTAGCGGAAAAGAGACCCAGTACTTC. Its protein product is CASSPRTSGKETQYF.

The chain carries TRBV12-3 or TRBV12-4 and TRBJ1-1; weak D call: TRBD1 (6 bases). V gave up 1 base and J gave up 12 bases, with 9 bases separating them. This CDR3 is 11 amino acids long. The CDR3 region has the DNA TGTGCCAGCAGTTTAGGGACAGATTCTTTCTTT. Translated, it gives CASSLGTDSFF.

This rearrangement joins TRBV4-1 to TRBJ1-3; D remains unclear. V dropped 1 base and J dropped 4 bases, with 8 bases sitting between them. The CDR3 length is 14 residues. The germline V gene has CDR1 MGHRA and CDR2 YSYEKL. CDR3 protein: CASSQAAPGNTIYF. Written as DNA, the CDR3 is TGCGCCAGCAGCCAAGCGGCTCCAGGAAACACCATATATTTT.

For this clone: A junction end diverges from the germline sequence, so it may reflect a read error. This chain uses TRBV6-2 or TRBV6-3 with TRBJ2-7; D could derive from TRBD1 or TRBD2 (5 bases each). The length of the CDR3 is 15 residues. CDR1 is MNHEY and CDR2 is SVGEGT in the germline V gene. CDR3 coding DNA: TGTGCCAGCAGATACTCCGGGACCGGGAACTACGAGCAGTACTTC. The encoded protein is CASRYSGTGNYEQYF.

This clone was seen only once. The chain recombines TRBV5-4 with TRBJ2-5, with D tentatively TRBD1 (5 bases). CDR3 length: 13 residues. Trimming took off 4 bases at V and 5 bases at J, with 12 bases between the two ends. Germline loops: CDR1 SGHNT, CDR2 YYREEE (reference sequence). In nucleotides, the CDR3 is TGTGCCAGCAGCCTGCAGGGCTGGGAGACCCAGTACTTC. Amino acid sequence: CASSLQGWETQYF.

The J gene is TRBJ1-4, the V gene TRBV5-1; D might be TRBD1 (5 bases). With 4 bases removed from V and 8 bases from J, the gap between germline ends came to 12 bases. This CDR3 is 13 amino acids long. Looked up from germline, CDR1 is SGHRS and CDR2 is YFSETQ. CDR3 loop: CASSPEGHEKLFF. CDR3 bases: TGCGCCAGCAGCCCTGAGGGGCACGAAAAACTGTTTTTT. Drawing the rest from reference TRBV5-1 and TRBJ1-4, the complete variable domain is KAGVTQTPRYLIKTRGQQVTLSCSPISGHRSVSWYQQTPGQGLQFLFEYFSETQRNKGNFPGRFSGRQFSNSRSEMNVSTLELGDSALYLCASSPEGHEKLFFGSGTQLSVL.

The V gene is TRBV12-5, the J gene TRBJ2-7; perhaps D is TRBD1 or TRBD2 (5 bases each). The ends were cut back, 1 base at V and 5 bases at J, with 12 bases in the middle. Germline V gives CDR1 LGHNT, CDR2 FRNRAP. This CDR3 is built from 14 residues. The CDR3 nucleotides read TGTGCTAGTGGTTTGGGGGACCCACCCCACGAGCAGTACTTC. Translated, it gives CASGLGDPPHEQYF.

The CDR3 protein is CASIPGHSPLHF. The CDR3, as DNA: TGTGCCAGCATCCCCGGGCATTCACCCCTCCACTTT. This chain links TRBV28 with TRBJ1-6, with D unclear. Per germline, CDR1 MDHEN and CDR2 SYDVKM. The germline V and J ends were trimmed by 7 bases and 8 bases, with 9 bases remaining between them. The CDR3 has 12 residues.

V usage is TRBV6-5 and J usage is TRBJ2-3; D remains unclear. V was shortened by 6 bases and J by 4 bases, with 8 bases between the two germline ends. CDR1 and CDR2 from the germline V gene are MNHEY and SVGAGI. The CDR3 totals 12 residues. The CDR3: CASSPRADTQYF. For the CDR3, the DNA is TGTGCCAGCAGCCCCCGGGCAGATACGCAGTATTTT.

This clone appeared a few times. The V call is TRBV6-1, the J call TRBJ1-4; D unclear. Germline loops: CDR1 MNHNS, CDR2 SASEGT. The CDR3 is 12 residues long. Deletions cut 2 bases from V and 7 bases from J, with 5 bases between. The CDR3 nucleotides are TGTGCCAGCAGTGAACGAGTTGAAAAACTGTTTTTT. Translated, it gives CASSERVEKLFF.

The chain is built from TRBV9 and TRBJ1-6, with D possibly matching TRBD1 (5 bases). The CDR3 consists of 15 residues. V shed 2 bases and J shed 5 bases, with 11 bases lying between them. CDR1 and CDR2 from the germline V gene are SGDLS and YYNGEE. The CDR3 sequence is CASSVEGNHNSPLHF. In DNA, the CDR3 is TGTGCCAGCAGCGTTGAGGGGAACCATAATTCACCCCTCCACTTT.

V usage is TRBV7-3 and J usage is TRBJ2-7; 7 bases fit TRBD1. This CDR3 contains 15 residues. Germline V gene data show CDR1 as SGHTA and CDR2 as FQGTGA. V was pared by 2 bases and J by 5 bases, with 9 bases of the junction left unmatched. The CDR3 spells CASSLGRGLSNEQYF. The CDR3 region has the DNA TGTGCCAGCAGCTTAGGAAGGGGGCTATCGAACGAGCAGTACTTC.

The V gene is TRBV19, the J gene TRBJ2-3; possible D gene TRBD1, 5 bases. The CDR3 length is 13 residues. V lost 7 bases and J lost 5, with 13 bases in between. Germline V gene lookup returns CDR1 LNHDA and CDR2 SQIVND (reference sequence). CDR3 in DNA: TGTGCCAGTATGGTAGGGGTGGGAGATACGCAGTATTTT. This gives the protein CASMVGVGDTQYF.

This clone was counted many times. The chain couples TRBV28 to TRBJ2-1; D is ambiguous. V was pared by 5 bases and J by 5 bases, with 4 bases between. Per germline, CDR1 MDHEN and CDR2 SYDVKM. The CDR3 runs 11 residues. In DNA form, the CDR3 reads TGTGCCAGCAGTCCTAACAATGAGCAGTTCTTC. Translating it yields CASSPNNEQFF.

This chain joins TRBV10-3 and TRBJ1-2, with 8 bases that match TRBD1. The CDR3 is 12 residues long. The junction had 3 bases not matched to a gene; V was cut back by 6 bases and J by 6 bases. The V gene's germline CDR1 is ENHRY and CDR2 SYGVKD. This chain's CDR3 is CAIRGTGHGYTF. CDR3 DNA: TGTGCCATCAGGGGGACAGGCCATGGCTACACCTTC.

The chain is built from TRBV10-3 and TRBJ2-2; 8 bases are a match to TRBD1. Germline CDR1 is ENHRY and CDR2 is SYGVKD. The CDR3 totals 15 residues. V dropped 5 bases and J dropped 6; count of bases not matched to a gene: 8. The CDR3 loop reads CAISLGTGRSGELFF. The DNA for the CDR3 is TGTGCCATCAGTTTGGGGACAGGCCGGTCCGGGGAGCTGTTTTTT.

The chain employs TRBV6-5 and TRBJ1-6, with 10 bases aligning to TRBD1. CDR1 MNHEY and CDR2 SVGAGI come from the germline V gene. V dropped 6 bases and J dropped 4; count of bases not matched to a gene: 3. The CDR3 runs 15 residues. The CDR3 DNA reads TGTGCCAGCAGGGGGACAGGGGCTTATAATTCACCCCTCCACTTT. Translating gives CASRGTGAYNSPLHF.

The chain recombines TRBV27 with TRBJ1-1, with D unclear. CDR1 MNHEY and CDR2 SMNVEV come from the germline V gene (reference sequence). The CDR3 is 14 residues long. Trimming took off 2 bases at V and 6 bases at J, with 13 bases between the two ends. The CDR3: CASSLHGIGAEAFF. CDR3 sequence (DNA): TGTGCCAGCAGTTTACATGGGATTGGGGCTGAAGCTTTCTTT.

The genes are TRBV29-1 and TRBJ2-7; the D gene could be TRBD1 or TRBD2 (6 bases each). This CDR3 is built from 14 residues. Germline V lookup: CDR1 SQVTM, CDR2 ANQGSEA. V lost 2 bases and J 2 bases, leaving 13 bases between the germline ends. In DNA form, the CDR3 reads TGCAGCGTTGAAATTCCGGGGGCCACCTACGAGCAGTACTTC. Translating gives CSVEIPGATYEQYF.

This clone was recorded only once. This CDR3 reads CASSPPKDRGRDEQYF. The CDR3 region has the DNA TGTGCCAGCTCACCCCCGAAGGACAGGGGGCGCGACGAGCAGTACTTC. The rearrangement links TRBV18 to TRBJ2-7; TRBD1 matches at 11 bases. Germline V lookup: CDR1 KGHSH, CDR2 LQKENI. V shed 3 bases, J shed 5 bases, and the junction held 9 bases outside the gene matches. This CDR3 has 16 amino acids.

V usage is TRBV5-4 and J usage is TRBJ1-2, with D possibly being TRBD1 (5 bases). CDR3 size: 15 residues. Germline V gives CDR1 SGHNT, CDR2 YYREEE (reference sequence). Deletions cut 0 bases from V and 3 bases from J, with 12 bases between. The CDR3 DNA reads TGTGCCAGCAGCTTGGACCTCGGGGGTGACTATGGCTACACCTTC. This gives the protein CASSLDLGGDYGYTF.